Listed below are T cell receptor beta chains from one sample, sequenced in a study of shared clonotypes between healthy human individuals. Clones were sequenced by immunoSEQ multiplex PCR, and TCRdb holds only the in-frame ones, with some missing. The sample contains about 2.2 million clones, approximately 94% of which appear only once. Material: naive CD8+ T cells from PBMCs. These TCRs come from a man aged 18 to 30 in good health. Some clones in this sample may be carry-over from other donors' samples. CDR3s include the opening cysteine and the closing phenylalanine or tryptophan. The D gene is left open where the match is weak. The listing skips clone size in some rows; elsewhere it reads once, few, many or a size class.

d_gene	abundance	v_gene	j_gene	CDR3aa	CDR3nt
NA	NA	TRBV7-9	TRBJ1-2	CASSSVRANYGYTF	TGTGCCAGCAGCTCAGTCAGGGCCAACTATGGCTACACCTTC
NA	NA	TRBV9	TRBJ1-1	CASSVEEQGNTEAFF	TGTGCCAGCAGCGTAGAGGAACAGGGGAACACTGAAGCTTTCTTT
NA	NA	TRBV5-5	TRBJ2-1	CASSLGFRRAYNEQFF	TGTGCCAGCAGCTTGGGGTTCCGGCGGGCCTACAATGAGCAGTTCTTC
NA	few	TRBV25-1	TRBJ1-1	CASSSRGGTEAFF	TGTGCCAGCAGCTCCAGGGGCGGAACTGAAGCTTTCTTT
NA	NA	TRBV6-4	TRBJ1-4	CASSDSGGELFF	TGTGCCAGCAGTGACTCTGGGGGAGAACTGTTTTTT
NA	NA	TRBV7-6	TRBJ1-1	CASSPGVSTEAFF	TGTGCCAGCAGCCCAGGGGTTAGCACTGAAGCTTTCTTT
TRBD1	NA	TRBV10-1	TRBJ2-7	CASISGTAPDEQYF	TGCGCCAGCATTTCCGGGACAGCCCCTGACGAGCAGTACTTC
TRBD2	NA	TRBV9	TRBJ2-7	CASSVASSGGAYEQYF	TGTGCCAGCAGCGTAGCCTCTAGCGGGGGAGCCTACGAGCAGTACTTC
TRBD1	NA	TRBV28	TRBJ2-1	CASSRGQGAFF	TGTGCCAGCAGCCGAGGACAGGGGGCGTTCTTC
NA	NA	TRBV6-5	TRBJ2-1	CASSSKGNPYNEQFF	TGTGCCAGCAGTTCCAAAGGGAACCCCTACAATGAGCAGTTCTTC
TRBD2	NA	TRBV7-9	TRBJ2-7	CASSLASSGSYEQYF	TGTGCCAGCAGCTTAGCTTCTAGCGGGAGCTACGAGCAGTACTTC
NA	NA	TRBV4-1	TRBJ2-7	CASSQVQGGYEQYF	TGCGCCAGCAGCCAAGTGCAGGGGGGCTACGAGCAGTACTTC
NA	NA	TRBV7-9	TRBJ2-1	CASSPIVGDSTAIGEQFF	TGTGCCAGCAGCCCGATTGTCGGTGACAGCACAGCTATAGGTGAGCAGTTCTTC
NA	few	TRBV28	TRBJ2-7	CASSSSEQYF	TGTGCCAGCAGTTCGTCCGAGCAGTACTTC
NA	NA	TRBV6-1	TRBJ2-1	CASSEQGSYNEQFF	TGTGCCAGCAGTGAACAGGGCTCCTACAATGAGCAGTTCTTC
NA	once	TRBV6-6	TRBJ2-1	CASSYSGAEYNEQFF	TGTGCCAGCAGTTACTCTGGGGCAGAGTACAATGAGCAGTTCTTC
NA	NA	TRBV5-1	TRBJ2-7	CASSLVLGSSYEQYF	TGCGCCAGCAGCTTGGTGTTGGGTAGCTCCTACGAGCAGTACTTC
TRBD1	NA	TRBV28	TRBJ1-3	CASSQGAGGNTIYF	TGTGCCAGCAGCCAGGGGGCAGGGGGAAACACCATATATTTT
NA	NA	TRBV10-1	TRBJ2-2	CASSAVGGPGELFF	TGCGCCAGCAGTGCGGTCGGGGGACCCGGGGAGCTGTTTTTT
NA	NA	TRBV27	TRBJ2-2	CASSFTNLLREGGELFF	TGTGCCAGCAGTTTTACTAACCTCCTCCGTGAGGGCGGGGAGCTGTTTTTT